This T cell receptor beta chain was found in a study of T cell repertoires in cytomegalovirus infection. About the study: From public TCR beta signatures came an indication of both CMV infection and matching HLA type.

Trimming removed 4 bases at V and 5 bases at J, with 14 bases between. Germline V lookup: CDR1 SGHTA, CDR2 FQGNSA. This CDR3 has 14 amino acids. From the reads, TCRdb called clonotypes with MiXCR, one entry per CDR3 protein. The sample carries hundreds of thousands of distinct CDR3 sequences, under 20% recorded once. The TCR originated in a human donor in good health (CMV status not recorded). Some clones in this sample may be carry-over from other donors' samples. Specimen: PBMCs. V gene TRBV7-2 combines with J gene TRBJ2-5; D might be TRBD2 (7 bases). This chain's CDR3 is CASSSTGGRETQYF. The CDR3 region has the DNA TGTGCCAGCAGCTCAACGGGGGGCCGGGAGACCCAGTACTTC. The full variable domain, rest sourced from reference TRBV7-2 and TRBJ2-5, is GAGVSQSPSNKVTEKGKDVELRCDPISGHTALYWYRQSLGQGLEFLIYFQGNSAPDKSGLPSDRFSAERTGGSVSTLTIQRTQQEDSAVYLCASSSTGGRETQYFGPGTRLLVL.